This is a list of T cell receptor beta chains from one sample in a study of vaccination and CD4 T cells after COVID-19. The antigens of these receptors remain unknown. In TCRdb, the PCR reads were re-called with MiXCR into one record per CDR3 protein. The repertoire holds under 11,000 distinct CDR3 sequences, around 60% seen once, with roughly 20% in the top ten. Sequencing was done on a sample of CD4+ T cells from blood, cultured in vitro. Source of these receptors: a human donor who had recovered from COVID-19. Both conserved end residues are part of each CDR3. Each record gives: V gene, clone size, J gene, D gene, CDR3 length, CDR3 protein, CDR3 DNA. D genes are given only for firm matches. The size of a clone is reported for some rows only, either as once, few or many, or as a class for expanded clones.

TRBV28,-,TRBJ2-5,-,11,CASRSRETQYF,TGTGCCAGCAGAAGCCGGGAGACCCAGTACTTC
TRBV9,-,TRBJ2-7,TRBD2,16,CASSVGGLAVSYEQYF,TGTGCCAGCAGCGTAGGGGGACTAGCCGTCTCCTACGAGCAGTACTTC
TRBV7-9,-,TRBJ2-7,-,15,CASSLDSSRPYEQYF,TGTGCCAGCAGCTTAGACTCAAGCCGCCCTTACGAGCAGTACTTC
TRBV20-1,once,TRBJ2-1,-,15,CSARDGTRTHNEQFF,TGCAGTGCTAGGGACGGGACCCGCACGCACAATGAGCAGTTCTTC
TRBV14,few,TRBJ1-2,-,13,CASSQGLGYGYTF,TGTGCCAGCAGCCAAGGTTTGGGGTATGGCTACACCTTC
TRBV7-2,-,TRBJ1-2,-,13,CASSFTGTQGYTF,TGTGCCAGCAGCTTCACAGGGACTCAAGGCTACACCTTC
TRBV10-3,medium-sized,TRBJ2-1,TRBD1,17,CAISESPGQGSYNEQFF,TGTGCCATCAGTGAGTCCCCGGGACAGGGGTCCTACAATGAGCAGTTCTTC
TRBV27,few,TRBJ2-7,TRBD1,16,CASSKSRDRGIYEQYF,TGTGCCAGCAGTAAATCCCGGGACAGGGGGATCTACGAGCAGTACTTC
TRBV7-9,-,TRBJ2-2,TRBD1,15,CASSSDRANTGELFF,TGTGCCAGCAGCTCCGACAGGGCGAACACCGGGGAGCTGTTTTTT
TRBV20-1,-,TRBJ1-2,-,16,CSARDVGGVYIYGYTF,TGCAGTGCTAGAGATGTGGGGGGAGTCTATATCTATGGCTACACCTTC
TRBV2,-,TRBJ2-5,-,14,CASRETGTQETQYF,TGTGCCAGCAGAGAAACAGGTACTCAAGAGACCCAGTACTTC
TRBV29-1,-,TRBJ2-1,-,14,CSVVGGSSYNEQFF,TGCAGCGTTGTCGGGGGAAGCTCCTACAATGAGCAGTTCTTC
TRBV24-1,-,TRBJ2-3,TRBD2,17,CATSVGQLAGALDTQYF,TGTGCCACCAGTGTTGGACAACTAGCGGGAGCTCTAGATACGCAGTATTTT
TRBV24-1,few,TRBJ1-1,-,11,CATSDLTEAFF,TGTGCCACCAGTGATCTGACTGAAGCTTTCTTT
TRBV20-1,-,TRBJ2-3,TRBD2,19,CSAPLRRLAGLLSTDTQYF,TGCAGTGCGCCCCTCAGGCGTCTAGCGGGACTACTTAGCACAGATACGCAGTATTTT
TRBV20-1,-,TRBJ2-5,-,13,CSAFEGGEGTQYF,TGCAGTGCTTTCGAAGGAGGGGAAGGGACCCAGTACTTC
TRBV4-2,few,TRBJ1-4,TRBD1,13,CASSQAFRGKLFF,TGTGCCAGCAGCCAAGCCTTCAGGGGGAAACTGTTTTTT
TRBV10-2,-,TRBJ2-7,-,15,CASSAVVLSSYEQYF,TGCGCCAGCAGTGCGGTAGTCCTTAGCTCCTACGAGCAGTACTTC
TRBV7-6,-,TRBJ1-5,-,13,CASSLNSNQPQHF,TGTGCCAGCAGCTTAAACAGCAATCAGCCCCAGCATTTT
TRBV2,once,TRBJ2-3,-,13,CASSEDFRDTQYF,TGTGCCAGCAGTGAAGACTTTCGAGATACGCAGTATTTT
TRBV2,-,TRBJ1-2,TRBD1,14,CASGGQGTNYGYTF,TGTGCCAGCGGGGGACAGGGGACTAACTATGGCTACACCTTC
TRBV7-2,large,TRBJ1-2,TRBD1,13,CASSLRGQHVSFF,TGTGCCAGCAGCTTACGGGGACAGCACGTCAGCTTCTTC
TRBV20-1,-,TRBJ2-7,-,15,CSAKGRNRGTGEQYF,TGCAGTGCCAAAGGTAGGAACAGAGGAACCGGCGAGCAGTACTTC
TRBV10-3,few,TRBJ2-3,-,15,CAISDDGQSTDTQYF,TGTGCCATCAGTGACGACGGACAGAGCACAGATACGCAGTATTTT